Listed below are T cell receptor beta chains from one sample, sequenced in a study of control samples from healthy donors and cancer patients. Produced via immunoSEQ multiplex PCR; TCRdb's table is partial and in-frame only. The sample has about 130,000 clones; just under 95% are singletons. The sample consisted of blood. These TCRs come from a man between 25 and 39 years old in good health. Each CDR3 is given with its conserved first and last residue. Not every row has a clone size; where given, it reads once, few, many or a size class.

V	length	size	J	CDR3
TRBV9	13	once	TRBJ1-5	CASSAGGNQPQHF
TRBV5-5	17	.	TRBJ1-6	CASSWRGGLSYNSPLHF
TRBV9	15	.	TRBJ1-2	CASSGTDSREGGYTF
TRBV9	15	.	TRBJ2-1	CASSVGGGGYNEQFF
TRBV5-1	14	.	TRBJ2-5	CASGTLGGGETQYF
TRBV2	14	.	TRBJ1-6	CASSGGADNSPLHF
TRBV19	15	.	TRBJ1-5	CASSIMGGSNQPQHF
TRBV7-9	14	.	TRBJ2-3	CASSNRGSTDTQYF
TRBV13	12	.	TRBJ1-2	CASGAENYGYTF
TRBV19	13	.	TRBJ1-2	CASSWGALDGYTF
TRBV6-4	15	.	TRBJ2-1	CASSDGGAGHNEQFF
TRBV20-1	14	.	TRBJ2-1	CSASQRRGNNEQFF
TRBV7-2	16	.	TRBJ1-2	CASSLGIGSRTNGYTF
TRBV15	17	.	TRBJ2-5	CATSRVGGGAHQETQYF
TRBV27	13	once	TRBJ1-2	CASRYTGDYGYTF
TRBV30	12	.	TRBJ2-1	CAWSVWGDEQFF
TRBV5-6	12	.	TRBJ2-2	CASSLMKGELFF
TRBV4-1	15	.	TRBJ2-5	CASSQEQGGGETQYF
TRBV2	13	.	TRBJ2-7	CASSEMGGLEQYF
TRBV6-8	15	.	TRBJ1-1	CASLKRRHRNTEAFF
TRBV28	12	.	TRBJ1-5	CASRQVNQPQHF
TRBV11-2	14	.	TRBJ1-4	CASSWGGSNEKLFF
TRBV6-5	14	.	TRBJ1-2	CASRETTSPDGYTF
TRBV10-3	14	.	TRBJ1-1	CATGTGGRYTEAFF
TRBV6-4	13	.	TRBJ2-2	CASSDGENGELFF
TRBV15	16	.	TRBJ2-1	CATSRDDGGSYNEQFF
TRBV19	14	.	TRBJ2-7	CASKGRDATYEQYF